Each of the 17 T cell receptor beta chains below was sequenced from the same sample in a study of shared clonotypes between healthy human individuals. TCRdb's table, derived via immunoSEQ multiplex PCR, lists solely in-frame clones and lacks some. The sample holds some 530,000 clones, 65% to 85% seen once. Sequenced input: PBMCs. These receptors originate from a woman in her thirties or forties in good health. Some clones in this sample may be carry-over from other donors' samples.

Many counts were recorded for this clone. This sample includes further DNA sequences coding for the same CDR3. The genes are TRBV28 and TRBJ2-7; D tentatively fits TRBD1 or TRBD2 (5 bases each). V was trimmed by 5 bases and J by 4 bases, leaving 9 bases between them. This CDR3 spans 12 amino acids. Germline lookup yields CDR1 MDHEN and CDR2 SYDVKM. The CDR3 DNA reads TGTGCCAGCAGTCCCTGGGGGTACGAGCAGTACTTC. Its translation: CASSPWGYEQYF.

As concerns this clone: A far larger clone differs by one base, so this is likely a read error. This specimen includes other DNA sequences encoding the same CDR3. The chain carries TRBV7-2 and TRBJ1-2; a weak D match, TRBD1 (5 bases). Germline V gene lookup returns CDR1 SGHTA and CDR2 FQGNSA. This CDR3 is built from 14 residues. The CDR3 sequence is CASSPSAGLRGYTF. The CDR3 DNA is TGTGCCAGCAGCCCCTCGGCAGGGCTGCGGGGCTACACCTTT.

This clone was seen only a few times. The chain links TRBV18 to TRBJ1-1; 7 positions agree with TRBD1. CDR1 and CDR2 from the germline V gene are KGHSH and LQKENI. V lost 5 bases, J lost 2 bases, and 5 bases stayed unmatched. The CDR3 runs to 14 residues. CDR3 sequence: CASSAQGLNTEAFF. The DNA of the CDR3 is TGTGCCAGCTCAGCACAGGGGCTCAACACTGAAGCTTTCTTT.

The V call is TRBV28, the J call TRBJ2-1; a weak D match, TRBD1 (6 bases). Trimming removed 6 bases from V and 2 bases from J, with 17 bases in between. The CDR3 length is 16 residues. Germline CDR1 and CDR2: MDHEN and SYDVKM. Written as DNA, the CDR3 is TGTGCCAGCAGACTCTCCACCGGGACAACCTACAATGAGCAGTTCTTC. Translated, it gives CASRLSTGTTYNEQFF.

As regards this clone: This is likely an artifact of a read error, given a far larger clone one base away. The chain uses TRBV28 and TRBJ2-7; D could derive from TRBD1 or TRBD2 (7 bases each). In germline, CDR1 is MDHEN, CDR2 SYDVKM. This CDR3 is built from 15 residues. V lost 2 bases to trimming and J lost 7 bases, with 18 bases between them. In DNA, the CDR3 is TGTGCCAGCAGTTTACTCTCGGCAGGGGGGGATGAGCAGTACTTC. It yields the protein CASSLLSAGGDEQYF. The full variable domain, rest sourced from reference TRBV28 and TRBJ2-7, is DVKVTQSSRYLVKRTGEKVFLECVQDMDHENMFWYRQDPGLGLRLIYFSYDVKMKEKGDIPEGYSVSREKKERFSLILESASTNQTSMYLCASSLLSAGGDEQYFGPGTRLTVT.

The chain is built from TRBV4-1 and TRBJ1-4, with D possibly TRBD1 on 5 matching bases. The germline V and J ends were trimmed by 1 base and 7 bases, with 10 bases remaining between them. The length of the CDR3 is 14 residues. CDR1 and CDR2 (germline): MGHRA, YSYEKL. CDR3 sequence: CASSQAGSGEKLFF. The CDR3 coding sequence is TGCGCCAGCAGCCAAGCAGGGAGTGGTGAAAAACTGTTTTTT.

V is TRBV5-1 and J is TRBJ2-5; perhaps TRBD1 as D (6 bases). V was clipped by 4 bases and J by 0 bases, with 10 bases between them. Looked up from germline, CDR1 is SGHRS and CDR2 is YFSETQ. The length of the CDR3 is 14 residues. The CDR3 DNA is TGCGCCAGCAGCGAACAGGGATACCAAGAGACCCAGTACTTC. Protein: CASSEQGYQETQYF. The full variable domain, rest sourced from reference TRBV5-1 and TRBJ2-5, is KAGVTQTPRYLIKTRGQQVTLSCSPISGHRSVSWYQQTPGQGLQFLFEYFSETQRNKGNFPGRFSGRQFSNSRSEMNVSTLELGDSALYLCASSEQGYQETQYFGPGTRLLVL.

The CDR3: CASSSLGGGEAFF. As DNA, the CDR3 is TGTGCCAGCAGCTCCCTCGGGGGCGGTGAAGCTTTCTTT. This chain connects TRBV7-8 to TRBJ1-1; tentative D call: TRBD1 (6 bases). Germline lookup yields CDR1 SGHVS and CDR2 FQNEAQ. CDR3 length equals 13 residues. With 4 bases removed from V and 7 bases from J, the gap between germline ends came to 13 bases.

The chain joins TRBV7-2 to TRBJ2-7; 8 bases map to TRBD1. J gave up 6 bases and V 5 bases, and 9 bases lay outside the gene matches. The germline V gene has CDR1 SGHTA and CDR2 FQGNSA. The CDR3 extends over 14 amino acids. The CDR3 reads CASSRTGSKSEQYF. The DNA of the CDR3 is TGTGCCAGCAGCCGGACAGGGTCCAAATCCGAGCAGTACTTC.

In nucleotides, the CDR3 is TGTGCCAGCAGCCGGGACCGGGACAACTCCTACGAGCAGTACTTC. Encoded protein: CASSRDRDNSYEQYF. The V call is TRBV4-2, the J call TRBJ2-7; D might be TRBD1 (6 bases). V gave up 4 bases and J gave up 0 bases, with 13 bases separating them. The CDR3 sequence is 15 residues long. Germline CDR1 reads LGHNA; CDR2 reads YNFKEQ.

V and J are TRBV19 and TRBJ2-2, with 8 nucleotides matching TRBD2. The CDR3 covers 15 residues. V was pared by 3 bases and J by 9 bases, with 9 bases of the junction left unmatched. Germline V gene lookup returns CDR1 LNHDA and CDR2 SQIVND (reference sequence). CDR3 protein: CASSITGGPRRELFF. The CDR3 bases are TGTGCCAGTAGTATCACGGGAGGGCCTCGCCGGGAGCTGTTTTTT.

The chain carries TRBV4-2 and TRBJ2-5; perhaps TRBD2 as D (6 bases). Trimming shortened V by 0 bases and J by 2 bases, and 10 bases separated the two germline ends. Germline values: CDR1 LGHNA, CDR2 YNFKEQ. The CDR3 consists of 15 residues. The CDR3 region has the DNA TGTGCCAGCAGCCAAGAAAGGGCGGGACAAGAGACCCAGTACTTC. It translates to CASSQERAGQETQYF.

This sequence joins TRBV10-1 and TRBJ2-2; D unclear. This CDR3 region has 14 residues. V lost 11 bases and J lost 4, with 17 bases in between. Per the germline V gene, CDR1 is WNHNN and CDR2 is SYGVQD (reference sequence). CDR3: CASRAGGGTGELFF. Written as DNA, the CDR3 is TGCGCCTCCCGGGCAGGTGGCGGCACCGGGGAGCTGTTTTTT.

V and J are TRBV7-2 and TRBJ2-1; D is unclear. Trimming took off 1 base at V and 9 bases at J, with 10 bases between the two ends. CDR3 length: 13 amino acids. Germline CDR1 reads SGHTA; CDR2 reads FQGNSA. The CDR3: CASSLVRKTEQFF. CDR3 DNA: TGTGCCAGCAGCTTAGTGAGGAAGACTGAGCAGTTCTTC.

This CDR3 reads CAISDRGAMGEKLFF. For the CDR3, the DNA is TGTGCCATCAGTGACCGAGGGGCGATGGGTGAAAAACTGTTTTTT. The J gene is TRBJ1-4, the V gene TRBV10-3; TRBD1 might be the D (5 bases). Germline-derived CDR1 and CDR2 are ENHRY and SYGVKD. V was trimmed by 3 bases and J by 7 bases, leaving 15 bases between them. This CDR3 region has 15 residues.

The sample holds a few counts of this clone. This chain uses TRBV28 with TRBJ2-1; TRBD1 agrees at 11 bases. The CDR3 totals 16 residues. J gave up 0 bases and V 6 bases, and 4 bases lay outside the gene matches. The germline CDR1 and CDR2 sequences are MDHEN and SYDVKM. The CDR3 region is CASSPGQGASYNEQFF. CDR3 bases: TGTGCCAGCAGCCCTGGACAGGGGGCCTCCTACAATGAGCAGTTCTTC.

This chain connects TRBV4-1 to TRBJ1-1; TRBD1 aligns across 9 bases. V lost 3 bases to trimming and J lost 3 bases; unmatched junction nucleotides: 11. Germline V gene lookup returns CDR1 MGHRA and CDR2 YSYEKL. This CDR3 has 17 amino acids. The CDR3 region has the DNA TGCGCCAGCAGCCATCGACTTACAGGGGGCGCGTACACTGAAGCTTTCTTT. Translation: CASSHRLTGGAYTEAFF.